This TCR beta chain was profiled in a study of blood T cell repertoires in COVID-19. Across the whole study: T cells, B-cell-depleted T cells, or PBMCs supplied cDNA or gDNA.

This clone was counted only a few times. Trimming stripped 2 bases from V and 2 bases from J, with 13 bases between. This CDR3 is built from 15 residues. Germline V gives CDR1 SGHKS, CDR2 YYEKEE (reference sequence). Per the original data handling: For nucleated cells, counts were estimated from reference gene primer amplification. Here immunoSEQ multiplex PCR was the method, and the copy in TCRdb shows in-frame clones only, minus some. The V and J calls and clone size are taken from that table; D and trimming were inferred from the DNA. The top ten hold 13% of the sample, which has around 100,000 clones, roughly 84% seen once.

This rearrangement joins TRBV5-5 to TRBJ2-5; no clear D. Sequencing input: peripheral blood. This TCR was recovered from a human donor in a cohort sampled during active COVID-19. CDR3 region: CASSFSMSDQETQYF. CDR3 nucleotides: TGTGCCAGCAGCTTTTCGATGAGCGATCAAGAGACCCAGTACTTC.